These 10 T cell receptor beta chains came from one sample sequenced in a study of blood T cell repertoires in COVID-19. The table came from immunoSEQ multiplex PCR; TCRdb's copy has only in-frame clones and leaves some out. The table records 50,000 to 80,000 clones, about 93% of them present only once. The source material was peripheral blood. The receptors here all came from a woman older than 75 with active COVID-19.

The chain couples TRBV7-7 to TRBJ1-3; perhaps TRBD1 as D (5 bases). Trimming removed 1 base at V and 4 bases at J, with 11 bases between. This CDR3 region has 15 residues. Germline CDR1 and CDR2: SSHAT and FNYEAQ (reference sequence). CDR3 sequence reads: CASSLGPGSGNTIYF. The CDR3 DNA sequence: TGTGCCAGCAGCTTAGGGCCAGGGTCGGGAAACACCATATATTTT.

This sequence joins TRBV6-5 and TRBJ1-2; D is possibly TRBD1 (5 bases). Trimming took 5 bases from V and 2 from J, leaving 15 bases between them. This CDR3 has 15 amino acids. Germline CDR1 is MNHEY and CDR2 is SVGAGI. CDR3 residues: CASSPSGVLNYGYTF. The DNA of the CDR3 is TGTGCCAGCAGTCCCTCGGGGGTTCTCAACTATGGCTACACCTTC.

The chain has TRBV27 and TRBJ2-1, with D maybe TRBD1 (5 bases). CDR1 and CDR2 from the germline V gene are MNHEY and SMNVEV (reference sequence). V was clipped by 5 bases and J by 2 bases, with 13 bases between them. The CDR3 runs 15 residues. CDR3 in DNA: TGTGCCAGCAGTCCGAGGCTAGGGGCCTACAATGAGCAGTTCTTC. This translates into CASSPRLGAYNEQFF.

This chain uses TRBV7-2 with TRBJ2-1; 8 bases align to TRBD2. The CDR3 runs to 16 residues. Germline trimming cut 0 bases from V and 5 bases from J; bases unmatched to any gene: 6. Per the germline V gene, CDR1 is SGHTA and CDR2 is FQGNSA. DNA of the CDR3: TGTGCCAGCAGCTTAGCGGGTGGGCGGGGGGACAATGAGCAGTTCTTC. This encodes CASSLAGGRGDNEQFF.

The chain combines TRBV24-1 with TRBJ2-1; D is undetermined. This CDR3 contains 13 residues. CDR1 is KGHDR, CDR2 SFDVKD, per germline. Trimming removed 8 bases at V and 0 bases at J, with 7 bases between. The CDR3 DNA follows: TGTGCCACCACTGACGGCTCCTACAATGAGCAGTTCTTC. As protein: CATTDGSYNEQFF.

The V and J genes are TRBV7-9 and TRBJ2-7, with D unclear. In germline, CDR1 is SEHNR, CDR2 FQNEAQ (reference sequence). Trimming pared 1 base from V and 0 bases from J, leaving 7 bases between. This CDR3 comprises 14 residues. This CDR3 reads CASSLGEVSYEQYF. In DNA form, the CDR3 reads TGTGCCAGCAGCTTAGGCGAGGTCTCCTACGAGCAGTACTTC.

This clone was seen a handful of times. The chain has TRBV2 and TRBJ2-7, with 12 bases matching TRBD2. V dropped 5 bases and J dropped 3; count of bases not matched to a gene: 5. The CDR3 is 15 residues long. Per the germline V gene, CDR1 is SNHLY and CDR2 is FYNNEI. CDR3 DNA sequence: TGTGCCAGCAGTCTGCTAGCGGGGGGGAACTACGAGCAGTACGTC. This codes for CASSLLAGGNYEQYV.

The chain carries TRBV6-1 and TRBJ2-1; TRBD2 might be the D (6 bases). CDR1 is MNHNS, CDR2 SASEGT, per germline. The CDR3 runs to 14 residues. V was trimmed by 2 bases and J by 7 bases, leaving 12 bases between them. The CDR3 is CASSERDLANEQFF. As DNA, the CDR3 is TGTGCCAGCAGTGAAAGGGATCTAGCGAATGAGCAGTTCTTC.

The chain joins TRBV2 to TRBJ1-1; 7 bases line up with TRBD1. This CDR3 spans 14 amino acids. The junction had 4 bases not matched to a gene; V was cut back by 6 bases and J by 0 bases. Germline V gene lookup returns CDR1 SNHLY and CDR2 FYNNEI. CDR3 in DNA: TGTGCCAGCAGCAAGGGGGCGTTGAACACTGAAGCTTTCTTT. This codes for CASSKGALNTEAFF. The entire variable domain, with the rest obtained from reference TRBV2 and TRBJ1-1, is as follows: EPEVTQTPSHQVTQMGQEVILRCVPISNHLYFYWYRQILGQKVEFLVSFYNNEISEKSEIFDDQFSVERPDGSNFTLKIRSTKLEDSAMYFCASSKGALNTEAFFGQGTRLTVV.

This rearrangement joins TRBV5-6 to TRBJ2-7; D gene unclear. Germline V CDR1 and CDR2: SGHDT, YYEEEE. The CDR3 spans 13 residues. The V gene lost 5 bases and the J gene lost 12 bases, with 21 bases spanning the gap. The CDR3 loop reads CASSSDSRGMLYF. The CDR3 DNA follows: TGTGCCAGCAGTTCTGACTCACGCGGTATGTTGTACTTC.